The 19 T cell receptor beta chains below all came from one sample that was sequenced in a study of T cell repertoires in cytomegalovirus infection. TCRdb passed the reads through MiXCR, listing each CDR3 protein once. The table lists about 920,000 distinct CDR3 sequences, roughly 30% of them singletons. Their target antigens are unknown. The starting material was cultured CD8+ T cells from PBMCs, obtained from culture after CMV antigen stimulation. Receptors originate from a human donor in good health (CMV status not recorded). Some clones in this sample may be carry-over from other donors' samples.

This clonotype has at least ten counts. This chain joins TRBV27 and TRBJ2-7; maybe TRBD2 (7 bases). The ends were cut back, 1 base at V and 1 base at J, with 14 bases in the middle. The CDR3 runs 16 residues. Per the germline V gene, CDR1 is MNHEY and CDR2 is SMNVEV (reference sequence). The CDR3 nucleotides read TGTGCCAGCAGTTTATTGAGGGGGGGCGCGTCCTACGAGCAGTACTTC. Its translation is CASSLLRGGASYEQYF.

This clonotype was seen a few times. The J gene is TRBJ1-1, the V gene TRBV27; TRBD1 agrees at 9 bases. Germline V gene data show CDR1 as MNHEY and CDR2 as SMNVEV (reference sequence). V shed 5 bases, J shed 7 bases, and the junction held 2 bases outside the gene matches. The CDR3 is 12 residues long. The CDR3 spells CASSRGQGEAFF. Written as DNA, the CDR3 is TGTGCCAGCAGTAGGGGACAGGGTGAAGCTTTCTTT.

This clonotype was found a few times. The chain uses TRBV28 and TRBJ1-5; TRBD1 aligns across 9 bases. Germline V gene lookup returns CDR1 MDHEN and CDR2 SYDVKM. The trim removed 7 bases at V and 7 bases at J, leaving 11 bases unmatched. This CDR3 has 15 amino acids. Here the CDR3 reads CASKSGTGKGQPQHF. The CDR3, as DNA: TGTGCCAGCAAATCCGGGACAGGGAAGGGGCAGCCCCAGCATTTT.

This clonotype was found once. The chain couples TRBV3-1 to TRBJ1-2, with TRBD1 as a possible D gene (5 bases). The germline CDR1 and CDR2 sequences are LGHDT and YNNKEL (reference sequence). Trimming left V 3 bases short and J 5 bases short, with 16 bases between. The CDR3 has 15 residues. CDR3 loop: CASSHGAEGRYGYTF. The CDR3 coding sequence is TGTGCCAGCAGCCACGGCGCGGAGGGGCGGTATGGCTACACCTTC. Based on the CDR3 plus reference TRBV3-1 and TRBJ1-2, the full variable domain is DTAVSQTPKYLVTQMGNDKSIKCEQNLGHDTMYWYKQDSKKFLKIMFSYNNKELIINETVPNRFSPKSPDKAHLNLHINSLELGDSAVYFCASSHGAEGRYGYTFGSGTRLTVV.

The rearrangement joins TRBV5-1 to TRBJ1-6; possibly TRBD1 for D (5 bases). Germline loops: CDR1 SGHRS, CDR2 YFSETQ. The CDR3 extends over 14 amino acids. Trimming took 7 bases from V and 4 from J, leaving 12 bases between them. The CDR3 DNA follows: TGCGCCAGCCGCGGGGGTGAATATAATTCACCCCTCCACTTT. This gives the protein CASRGGEYNSPLHF.

The chain couples TRBV24-1 to TRBJ2-3, with D tentatively TRBD1 (6 bases). The ends were cut back, 7 bases at V and 4 bases at J, with 11 bases in the middle. The germline gives CDR1 KGHDR, CDR2 SFDVKD. There are 13 residues in the CDR3. CDR3 DNA sequence: TGTGCCACCAGCAGGGGTGGCTCAGATACGCAGTATTTT. Translating it yields CATSRGGSDTQYF.

V gene TRBV6-2 or TRBV6-3 combines with J gene TRBJ2-3; unclear D gene. The V end was cut by 0 bases, the J end by 1 base, with 8 bases between. Germline assignment: CDR1 MNHEY and CDR2 SVGEGT. There are 15 residues in the CDR3. The CDR3 is CASSYSSFGTDTQYF. CDR3 nucleotide sequence: TGTGCCAGCAGTTACTCCAGTTTTGGCACAGATACGCAGTATTTT.

This clonotype was counted between two and nine times. The chain links TRBV12-3 or TRBV12-4 to TRBJ1-4, with a tentative D call TRBD1 (5 bases). V lost 6 bases and J lost 8, with 13 bases in between. The CDR3 length is 13 residues. The CDR3 reads CASRPPGGEKLFF. DNA of the CDR3: TGTGCCAGCAGGCCCCCGGGGGGGGAAAAACTGTTTTTT.

The chain links TRBV7-9 to TRBJ1-1; D possibly corresponds to TRBD1 (6 bases). The CDR3 has 17 residues. Deletions cut 5 bases from V and 2 bases from J, with 21 bases between. The germline V gene encodes CDR1 SEHNR and CDR2 FQNEAQ (reference sequence). The CDR3 loop is CASSRRRGVRDNTEAFF. CDR3 bases: TGTGCCAGCAGCCGCCGTAGGGGGGTTCGGGATAACACTGAAGCTTTCTTT.

The rearrangement joins TRBV6-5 to TRBJ1-2; D might be TRBD1 (5 bases). CDR3 length: 14 amino acids. Trimming cost V 6 bases and J 4 bases, with 15 bases left between them. CDR1 is MNHEY, CDR2 SVGAGI, per germline. The CDR3 loop reads CASSGAAGGYGYTF. CDR3 nucleotides: TGTGCCAGCAGCGGGGCCGCTGGTGGCTATGGCTACACCTTC.

This clonotype was seen a few times. The chain couples TRBV4-1 to TRBJ2-2, with TRBD2 matching 8 bases. Trimming took 0 bases from V and 7 from J; bases not matched to a gene: 4. The germline V gene encodes CDR1 MGHRA and CDR2 YSYEKL. CDR3 size: 15 residues. For the CDR3, the DNA is TGCGCCAGCAGCCAAGACGGGGGGGCCGACGGGGAGCTGTTTTTT. The encoded protein is CASSQDGGADGELFF.

This clonotype has just a few counts. The CDR3 DNA reads as TGTGCCAGCAGCTTAAGGGGGTGGGAGGACAGCGATCAAGCAACTAATGAAAAACTGTTTTTT. The encoded protein is CASSLRGWEDSDQATNEKLFF. The chain is built from TRBV7-9 and TRBJ1-4, with D tentatively TRBD1 (6 bases). The CDR3 has 21 amino acids. Trimming removed 2 bases from V and 0 bases from J, with 25 bases in between. The V gene's germline CDR1 is SEHNR and CDR2 FQNEAQ (reference sequence).

The chain has TRBV20-1 and TRBJ2-7; the D gene is possibly TRBD2 (5 bases). V was shortened by 3 bases and J by 0 bases, with 15 bases between the two germline ends. The CDR3 spans 15 residues. CDR1 and CDR2 from the germline V gene are DFQATT and SNEGSKA (reference sequence). As DNA, the CDR3 is TGCAGTGCTAGTGGTCACCTTGGGAGCTCCTACGAGCAGTACTTC. Translating gives CSASGHLGSSYEQYF.

This clonotype occurred a few times. The chain joins TRBV7-6 to TRBJ1-4; tentative D call: TRBD1 (5 bases). CDR1 and CDR2 from the germline V gene are SGHVS and FNYEAQ. Between the trimmed V and J ends, which lost 2 bases and 8 bases, there was a span of 12 bases. The CDR3 runs to 14 residues. The CDR3 DNA is TGTGCCAGCAGCTTATCGGCCGACAGAGAAAAACTGTTTTTT. This sequence encodes CASSLSADREKLFF.

The sample holds a few counts of this clonotype. V usage is TRBV6-4 and J usage is TRBJ2-2, with D possibly being TRBD2 (5 bases). Trimming left V 7 bases short and J 2 bases short, with 11 bases between. Germline CDR1 reads MRHNA; CDR2 reads SNTAGT. This CDR3 is built from 14 residues. The CDR3 DNA follows: TGTGCCAGCATGAGGGCACCTAACACCGGGGAGCTGTTTTTT. This sequence encodes CASMRAPNTGELFF.

The V call is TRBV12-3 or TRBV12-4, the J call TRBJ2-1; D not certain. The CDR3 consists of 12 residues. Trimming cost V 6 bases and J 8 bases, with 11 bases left between them. The CDR3 sequence: CASRELSDEQFF. For the CDR3, the DNA is TGTGCCAGCAGGGAACTGAGCGATGAGCAGTTCTTC.

The J gene is TRBJ2-7, the V gene TRBV6-8, with 14 nucleotides matching TRBD2. Unmatched junction bases numbered 9, after V lost 5 bases and J lost 6 bases. The CDR3 is 16 amino acids. The germline V gene encodes CDR1 MNHGY and CDR2 SAAAGT. For the CDR3, the DNA is TGTGCCAGCAGTCGCCTGACTAGCGGGGGGGCGGGCGAGCAGTACGTC. It encodes CASSRLTSGGAGEQYV.

The rearrangement joins TRBV6-2 or TRBV6-3 to TRBJ2-7; no clear D. Trimming pared 7 bases from V and 2 bases from J, leaving 15 bases between. Germline lookup yields CDR1 MNHEY and CDR2 SVGEGT. The CDR3 is 14 residues long. The CDR3: CASTTWQETYEQYF. The DNA of the CDR3 is TGTGCCAGCACCACCTGGCAGGAGACCTACGAGCAGTACTTC.

V gene TRBV9 combines with J gene TRBJ1-3; 9 bases match TRBD1. V shed 0 bases and J 4 bases; nucleotides not matched to a gene: 8. This CDR3 is 17 amino acids long. Looked up from germline, CDR1 is SGDLS and CDR2 is YYNGEE. Written as DNA, the CDR3 is TGTGCCAGCAGCGTAGTTCCCGGGACAGGGTCCGGAAACACCATATATTTT. As protein: CASSVVPGTGSGNTIYF.